The source of this TCR beta chain is a study of blood T cells in healthy people across ages (dated by TCRdb to 2015 to 2017). A note on the overall study: In model experiments, roughly one uniquely barcoded TCR beta cDNA molecule per two T cells was captured by template switching. Two additional independent replicas of 1 million unique cDNA reads from the same blood draw were analyzed for two donors (one aged 18 to 30 and one aged 80 or older). Age-related changes in TCR beta repertoire diversity were measured in the study by deep sequencing normalized with unique cDNA molecular identifiers. Donors of different ages were randomly distributed across sequencing lanes to avoid experimental bias. The donors were split into four age groups: young (average 16 years), middle-aged (roughly 39), aged (approximately 60) and long-lived (over 75). Findings and caveats that apply to the study as a whole: Compared with the aged group, more naive CD4+ T cells, fewer expanded clones and increased TCR diversity were shown by the long-lived group, suggesting age selection. Since profiling was done on bulk unsorted PBMCs, naive and antigen-experienced compartments could not be conclusively compared. Estimates of total diversity from one million sequenced T cells were regarded as lower bounds and underestimates. The CMV infection status of donors was not known, potentially confounding age-related changes in expanded clonotypes. The percentage of naive T cells measured by flow cytometry correlated strongly with observed TCR beta diversity. Observed TCR beta diversity per million T cells fell roughly linearly with age, and a significant reduction was already apparent by age around 40.

Systemically healthy Caucasian individuals from Russia, 39 in total and aged about 6 to 100 years, were included as donors. Each donor gave 8 to 10 milliliters of peripheral blood, drawn into EDTA-treated Vacutainer tubes. PBMCs were isolated by Ficoll-Paque density-gradient centrifugation, with at least 7 million obtained per sample. Trizol reagent was used to extract total RNA from the PBMCs, yielding at least 5 micrograms per sample. For every donor, flow cytometry on a PBMC aliquot measured the percentage of naive CD45RAhigh/CD27high T cells. Counted from cysteine to phenylalanine, this CDR3 has 14 amino acids. Solely the CDR3 DNA is kept, with 42 bases framed from the first base. From a lookup of the germline V gene (reference sequence), CDR1 and CDR2 are DFQATT and SNEGSKA. V is pared back by 0 bases and J by 4 bases, with 12 bases lying between the germline termini. Library prep was done by 5' RACE. Sequencing instrument: Illumina HiSeq 2500. A second roughly 6 to 11 cycle PCR used a sample-barcoded 5' primer and a J-beta primer mix. A template-switch 5' adaptor carrying 12 random nucleotides introduced a unique molecular identifier onto each TCR beta cDNA molecule. Each sample yielded at least 2.5 million CDR3-containing paired-end reads. The Mint cDNA synthesis kit, primed by a TRBC-specific oligonucleotide, was used to synthesize first-strand cDNA from all RNA. Following uracil-DNA glycosylase treatment, a first 18-cycle PCR with universal primers M1SS and BC2_uni_R was performed on all cDNA. As for the authors' bioinformatics: For normalization, 1 million high-quality reads, each with a distinct molecular identifier, were randomly selected from each sample. Reads sharing molecular identifiers were discarded rather than binned into consensus sequences. MiTCR, run with a Q25 quality threshold and the strictest error-elimination algorithm, handled CDR3 identification, clonotype clustering and error correction. A nonparametric unseen species model with Euler transformation was used to estimate a lower bound on total TCR beta diversity. TCRdb reworked the public reads: Q25 trimming with fastp, MiXCR clone assembly, productive beta chains retained. Each entry is one CDR3 protein sequence, shown with its most common DNA and genes. TCRdb's processing, not the authors' own work, is the source of the V and J calls. For this sample the table gives about 1.8 million distinct CDR3 sequences, of which approximately 50% were detected only once. The leading ten clones occupy over 2% of the sample.

This clonotype was detected only a few times. Its cognate antigen has yet to be identified. The record has no base qualities; no much larger clone is one base away. This clonotype originated in a woman aged 40-49 years in good health. The V gene is TRBV20-1 and the J gene is TRBJ2-5; 5 matching bases give a weak D call of TRBD1. The sequencing input was blood. The CDR3 has the sequence CSARDPARVETQYF. The sequence in DNA is TGCAGTGCTAGAGATCCGGCCAGGGTAGAGACCCAGTACTTC.